These 20 T cell receptor beta chains came from one sample sequenced in a study of cytomegalovirus exposure and HLA in healthy donors. Both 60 Vbeta primers and 13 Jbeta primers went into the PCR. The method was immunoSEQ multiplex PCR; TCRdb's version includes in-frame clones alone and lacks a portion of them. The data show about 75,000 clones, 84% seen once. Sequences were obtained from PBMCs. These TCRs come from a man between 65 and 85 years old in good health and CMV-seropositive.

The chain is built from TRBV4-1 and TRBJ2-7, with 9 positions matching TRBD2. The germline V gene has CDR1 MGHRA and CDR2 YSYEKL. V lost 4 bases to trimming and J lost 3 bases; unmatched junction nucleotides: 7. The CDR3 consists of 15 residues. In DNA, the CDR3 is TGCGCCAGCAGCCTGTCGGTAGCGGGAGACTACGAGCAGTACTTC. Amino acids: CASSLSVAGDYEQYF.

This clone has only a few counts. The gene calls are TRBV11-2 and TRBJ2-7; 7 bases match TRBD2. V trimming: 5 bases; J trimming: 4 bases; junction bases outside the gene matches: 8. Germline lookup yields CDR1 SGHAT and CDR2 FQNNGV. The CDR3 has 14 residues. The CDR3 DNA sequence: TGTGCCAGCAGCAGGGGAGGGGCAGTATACGAGCAGTACTTC. Amino acids: CASSRGGAVYEQYF.

The chain recombines TRBV10-3 with TRBJ2-7, with D possibly matching TRBD2 (5 bases). Trimming cost V 0 bases and J 0 bases, with 9 bases left between them. The CDR3 covers 15 residues. Germline V CDR1 and CDR2: ENHRY, SYGVKD. CDR3 residues: CAISESAASSYEQYF. The DNA of the CDR3 is TGTGCCATCAGTGAGTCAGCGGCAAGCTCCTACGAGCAGTACTTC.

V and J are TRBV29-1 and TRBJ1-1, with TRBD1 identical over 7 bases. Losses at the gene ends were 3 bases for V and 1 base for J; bases not matched to a gene: 2. Per the germline V gene, CDR1 is SQVTM and CDR2 is ANQGSEA. CDR3 length: 13 residues. The CDR3 DNA reads as TGCAGCGTTGACCGGACAGGGAACACTGAAGCTTTCTTT. Its protein is CSVDRTGNTEAFF.

This clone came up a few times. The chain has TRBV28 and TRBJ2-7; 8 positions match TRBD2. V lost 7 bases and J lost 6; bases outside the gene matches: 14. The CDR3 is made up of 15 amino acids. Germline V lookup: CDR1 MDHEN, CDR2 SYDVKM. CDR3 in amino acids: CASNHGGAGDREQYF. The CDR3 DNA is TGTGCCAGCAACCATGGGGGAGCGGGAGACCGCGAGCAGTACTTC. Together with reference TRBV28 and TRBJ2-7, the CDR3 gives the full variable domain: DVKVTQSSRYLVKRTGEKVFLECVQDMDHENMFWYRQDPGLGLRLIYFSYDVKMKEKGDIPEGYSVSREKKERFSLILESASTNQTSMYLCASNHGGAGDREQYFGPGTRLTVT.

The rearrangement joins TRBV5-4 to TRBJ2-4, with 11 bases matching TRBD2. From germline, CDR1 is SGHNT and CDR2 YYREEE (reference sequence). There are 18 residues in the CDR3. V lost 2 bases, J lost 0 bases, and 7 bases stayed unmatched. The CDR3: CASSFSLAGGLAKNIQYF. As DNA, the CDR3 is TGTGCCAGCAGCTTTTCCCTAGCGGGGGGACTAGCCAAAAACATTCAGTACTTC.

This clone has only a few counts. The V call is TRBV4-1, the J call TRBJ2-3; the D gene is possibly TRBD1 (6 bases). Germline V CDR1 and CDR2: MGHRA, YSYEKL. V gave up 5 bases and J gave up 4 bases, with 13 bases separating them. The CDR3 is made up of 14 amino acids. DNA of the CDR3: TGCGCCAGCAGCAGCACAGGGAACCCAGATACGCAGTATTTT. It codes for CASSSTGNPDTQYF.

The chain employs TRBV7-2 and TRBJ1-5, with D maybe TRBD1 (5 bases). The CDR3 is made up of 14 amino acids. V gave up 5 bases and J gave up 4 bases, with 12 bases separating them. Germline CDR1 is SGHTA and CDR2 is FQGNSA. The CDR3 sequence: CASSAGRGNQPQHF. CDR3 sequence (DNA): TGTGCCAGCAGCGCGGGCCGGGGGAATCAGCCCCAGCATTTT.

CDR3 DNA sequence: TGTGCCTGGAGTGTAGCAGGGTCCGCAGATACGCAGTATTTT. It encodes CAWSVAGSADTQYF. The rearrangement uses TRBV30 and TRBJ2-3; the D gene is possibly TRBD1 (5 bases). Trimming removed 0 bases from V and 4 bases from J, with 11 bases in between. This CDR3 contains 14 residues. Germline lookup yields CDR1 GTSNPN and CDR2 SVGIG (reference sequence). Together with reference TRBV30 and TRBJ2-3, the CDR3 gives the full variable domain: SQTIHQWPATLVQPVGSPLSLECTVEGTSNPNLYWYRQAAGRGLQLLFYSVGIGQISSEVPQNLSASRPQDRQFILSSKKLLLSDSGFYLCAWSVAGSADTQYFGPGTRLTVL.

This sequence joins TRBV5-1 and TRBJ2-7, with D perhaps TRBD2 (5 bases). Trimming pared 6 bases from V and 2 bases from J, leaving 12 bases between. Germline assignment: CDR1 SGHRS and CDR2 YFSETQ. The CDR3 is 13 amino acids. Here the CDR3 reads CASKFGIAYEQYF. In DNA form, the CDR3 reads TGCGCCAGCAAGTTCGGGATCGCCTACGAGCAGTACTTC. The variable domain in full, completed from reference TRBV5-1 and TRBJ2-7, reads KAGVTQTPRYLIKTRGQQVTLSCSPISGHRSVSWYQQTPGQGLQFLFEYFSETQRNKGNFPGRFSGRQFSNSRSEMNVSTLELGDSALYLCASKFGIAYEQYFGPGTRLTVT.

J is TRBJ1-2 and V is TRBV19, with D tentatively TRBD1 (6 bases). CDR1 is LNHDA, CDR2 SQIVND, per germline (reference sequence). This CDR3 comprises 12 residues. V lost 4 bases and J lost 8, with 11 bases in between. CDR3: CASSTAGQGYTF. CDR3 nucleotide sequence: TGTGCCAGTAGTACGGCCGGACAGGGCTACACCTTC.

The chain joins TRBV6-1 to TRBJ2-7; 8 nucleotides agree with TRBD1. The germline gives CDR1 MNHNS, CDR2 SASEGT. V trimming: 7 bases; J trimming: 5 bases; junction bases outside the gene matches: 13. CDR3 length: 15 amino acids. Here the CDR3 reads CASNYAGTGGDEQYF. The DNA of the CDR3 is TGTGCCAGCAATTATGCCGGGACAGGTGGAGACGAGCAGTACTTC.

The sample holds a few counts of this clone. This chain links TRBV5-1 with TRBJ1-1, with D possibly TRBD1 on 6 matching bases. Germline V gives CDR1 SGHRS, CDR2 YFSETQ. The V end lost 1 base, the J end lost 1 base, and 8 bases lay between the germline ends. The CDR3 has 14 residues. Here the CDR3 DNA reads TGCGCCAGCAGCTTGACAGGGCGGAACACTGAAGCTTTCTTT. Translating gives CASSLTGRNTEAFF.

This rearrangement joins TRBV5-8 to TRBJ2-5; 9 positions match TRBD1. The V segment lost 2 bases and the J segment 4 bases; nucleotides outside the gene matches: 6. The CDR3 contains 15 residues. Germline CDR1 is SGHTS and CDR2 is YDEGEE. The CDR3 here is CASSLRTGARETQYF. For the CDR3, the DNA is TGTGCCAGCAGCTTAAGGACAGGGGCCCGAGAGACCCAGTACTTC.

V usage is TRBV29-1 and J usage is TRBJ2-4, with TRBD1 matching over 8 bases. Germline V lookup: CDR1 SQVTM, CDR2 ANQGSEA. CDR3 size: 11 residues. The V and J ends lost 5 bases and 8 bases, in that order; junction bases with no gene match: 2. The CDR3, as DNA: TGCAGCGTTAAACAGGGGGACATTCAGTACTTC. Amino acid sequence: CSVKQGDIQYF.

The chain links TRBV5-1 to TRBJ2-1, with D unclear. Germline V gives CDR1 SGHRS, CDR2 YFSETQ. The CDR3 sequence is 16 residues long. Trimming stripped 0 bases from V and 7 bases from J, with 17 bases between. The chain's CDR3 is CASSLVHRLRGNEQFF. As DNA, the CDR3 is TGCGCCAGCAGCTTGGTTCACCGACTTCGTGGGAATGAGCAGTTCTTC.

The genes are TRBV5-1 and TRBJ1-4; 8 nucleotides agree with TRBD1. V dropped 1 base and J dropped 8; count of bases not matched to a gene: 4. The CDR3 contains 14 residues. Looked up from germline, CDR1 is SGHRS and CDR2 is YFSETQ. Here the CDR3 DNA reads TGCGCCAGCAGCTTGACAGGGGGTGGGGAAAAACTGTTTTTT. Encoded protein: CASSLTGGGEKLFF.

The genes are TRBV5-1 and TRBJ2-5; D is unclear. The germline V gene encodes CDR1 SGHRS and CDR2 YFSETQ. This CDR3 comprises 13 residues. V shed 0 bases and J shed 2 bases, with 5 bases lying between them. CDR3 in amino acids: CASSLVLQETQYF. CDR3 nucleotide sequence: TGCGCCAGCAGCTTGGTACTTCAAGAGACCCAGTACTTC.

This sequence joins TRBV7-9 and TRBJ2-7; 10 bases are a match to TRBD1. The V segment lost 5 bases and the J segment 5 bases; nucleotides outside the gene matches: 6. CDR1 is SEHNR, CDR2 FQNEAQ, per germline (reference sequence). The CDR3 runs 14 residues. CDR3: CASSLGQGFDEQYF. The CDR3 DNA sequence: TGTGCCAGCAGCCTGGGACAGGGGTTCGACGAGCAGTACTTC.

This clone was seen a few times. The gene calls are TRBV29-1 and TRBJ1-1; 8 nucleotides agree with TRBD1. Germline CDR1 and CDR2: SQVTM and ANQGSEA. The CDR3 has 13 residues. V was pared by 4 bases and J by 4 bases, with 5 bases of the junction left unmatched. In nucleotides, the CDR3 is TGCAGCGTTGTCCGACAGGGGCCCACTGAAGCTTTCTTT. Its protein product is CSVVRQGPTEAFF. Complete variable domain (other parts from reference TRBV29-1 and TRBJ1-1): SAVISQKPSRDICQRGTSLTIQCQVDSQVTMMFWYRQQPGQSLTLIATANQGSEATYESGFVIDKFPISRPNLTFSTLTVSNMSPEDSSIYLCSVVRQGPTEAFFGQGTRLTVV.